Reported below is one TCR beta chain. These data originate in a study of blood T cells in healthy people across ages. A second about 7 to 11 cycle PCR used barcoded and J-beta primers. TCRdb re-called the 5' RACE reads with MiXCR, one entry per CDR3 protein. The repertoire holds about 500,000 distinct CDR3 sequences, with approximately 25% as singletons. The CDR3 contains 15 residues. V lost 5 bases and J lost 0; bases outside the gene matches: 5. Germline values: CDR1 SEHNR, CDR2 FQNEAQ (reference sequence). These data also featured in a second study, about T cells of mothers and their children.

This sequence joins TRBV7-9 and TRBJ2-5, with 8 bases aligning to TRBD1. The source is a boy younger than 18 in good health. The sample was blood. The CDR3 bases are TGTGCCAGCAGCCGCAAGGACAGGGACCAAGAGACCCAGTACTTC. Its protein is CASSRKDRDQETQYF.